The 29 T cell receptor beta chains listed next were all sequenced from one sample in a study of T-cell reconstitution after alpha-beta-depleted transplantation in children. TCRbeta library construction was performed incorporating unique molecular identifiers. TCRdb reprocessed the PCR reads via MiXCR and lists one record per CDR3 protein. Among approximately 230,000 distinct CDR3 sequences listed, roughly a quarter were seen once. Here the sequenced sample was PBMCs, mostly from graft donor cells, taken 360 days after TCRalphabeta/CD19-depleted stem cell transplant. The receptors derive from a female patient aged 2-10 years who had a stem cell transplant for congenital amegakaryocytic thrombocytopenia, so the T cells may come from the graft donor.

Many counts were recorded for this clonotype. This chain joins TRBV5-1 and TRBJ2-3; perhaps TRBD1 as D (6 bases). This CDR3 spans 13 amino acids. CDR1 and CDR2 from the germline V gene are SGHRS and YFSETQ. Trimming pared 5 bases from V and 2 bases from J, leaving 9 bases between. The CDR3 here is CASSWGPTDTQYF. The DNA for the CDR3 is TGCGCCAGCAGTTGGGGGCCCACAGATACGCAGTATTTT. The full variable domain, with the rest looked up from reference TRBV5-1 and TRBJ2-3, is KAGVTQTPRYLIKTRGQQVTLSCSPISGHRSVSWYQQTPGQGLQFLFEYFSETQRNKGNFPGRFSGRQFSNSRSEMNVSTLELGDSALYLCASSWGPTDTQYFGPGTRLTVL.

This chain links TRBV4-1 with TRBJ2-1; 10 nucleotides line up with TRBD1. Per germline, CDR1 MGHRA and CDR2 YSYEKL. V was clipped by 4 bases and J by 4 bases; unmatched bases: 10. The CDR3 totals 17 residues. The CDR3 nucleotides are TGCGCCAGCAGCCCTCCCTGGGGACAGGGGTTTTACAATGAGCAGTTCTTC. Translating gives CASSPPWGQGFYNEQFF.

The V call is TRBV6-2 or TRBV6-3, the J call TRBJ2-3, with D maybe TRBD2 (6 bases). CDR3 length: 15 residues. Germline CDR1 is MNHEY and CDR2 is SVGEGT. V was clipped by 0 bases and J by 1 base, with 8 bases between them. CDR3 in amino acids: CASSYSKRGTDTQYF. The CDR3 region has the DNA TGTGCCAGCAGTTACTCGAAGCGGGGCACAGATACGCAGTATTTT.

The genes are TRBV4-2 and TRBJ1-1; D is uncertain. The CDR3 contains 14 residues. Trimming took 0 bases from V and 0 from J, leaving 5 bases between them. The germline CDR1 and CDR2 sequences are LGHNA and YNFKEQ. Here the CDR3 reads CASSQDHLNTEAFF. The CDR3 DNA sequence: TGTGCCAGCAGCCAAGACCACCTGAACACTGAAGCTTTCTTT.

The chain couples TRBV20-1 to TRBJ2-7; D possibly corresponds to TRBD1 (6 bases). Germline loops: CDR1 DFQATT, CDR2 SNEGSKA (reference sequence). CDR3 size: 17 residues. V was trimmed by 1 base and J by 3 bases, leaving 22 bases between them. The CDR3 DNA reads as TGCAGTGCTAGAGTACAGGGTAATTCCCAAATTTACTACGAGCAGTACTTC. It is translated as CSARVQGNSQIYYEQYF.

The rearrangement joins TRBV6-1 to TRBJ1-1, with 7 bases aligning to TRBD1. CDR3 length equals 13 residues. The V gene end was trimmed by 8 bases and the J gene end by 1 base; junction bases not matched to a gene: 4. CDR1 is MNHNS, CDR2 SASEGT, per germline. Here the CDR3 reads CASADRANTEAFF. CDR3 in DNA: TGTGCCAGCGCCGACAGGGCGAACACTGAAGCTTTCTTT.

J is TRBJ2-4 and V is TRBV9, with a weak D call TRBD2 (5 bases). This CDR3 comprises 14 residues. V was shortened by 4 bases and J by 7 bases, with 15 bases between the two germline ends. Germline V gene lookup returns CDR1 SGDLS and CDR2 YYNGEE. CDR3 sequence: CASSPSTSDNIQYF. The DNA for the CDR3 is TGTGCCAGCAGCCCCAGCACTAGTGACAACATTCAGTACTTC. Full variable domain (missing parts from reference TRBV9 and TRBJ2-4): DSGVTQTPKHLITATGQRVTLRCSPRSGDLSVYWYQQSLDQGLQFLIQYYNGEERAKGNILERFSAQQFPDLHSELNLSSLELGDSALYFCASSPSTSDNIQYFGAGTRLSVL.

The genes are TRBV4-3 and TRBJ2-1; 8 nucleotides line up with TRBD1. V was pared by 1 base and J by 8 bases, with 7 bases of the junction left unmatched. The CDR3 has 15 residues. From germline, CDR1 is LGHNA and CDR2 YSLEER. This CDR3 is CASSQGLQGGYEQFF. Here the CDR3 DNA reads TGCGCCAGCAGCCAAGGTCTACAGGGGGGATATGAGCAGTTCTTC.

The table lists this clonotype with a few counts. The V and J genes are TRBV7-2 and TRBJ1-5; D not resolved. V lost 3 bases and J 0 bases, leaving 15 bases between the germline ends. This CDR3 has 17 residues. Germline V lookup: CDR1 SGHTA, CDR2 FQGNSA. The CDR3 DNA is TGTGCCAGCAGCTTGTTGCCAGGCAGATATAGCAATCAGCCCCAGCATTTT. Translated: CASSLLPGRYSNQPQHF.

This clonotype was seen a few times. The chain recombines TRBV28 with TRBJ2-7; the D is unclear. This CDR3 contains 14 residues. V shed 6 bases and J shed 0 bases, with 12 bases lying between them. Germline V gene data show CDR1 as MDHEN and CDR2 as SYDVKM. CDR3 nucleotides: TGTGCCAGCAGCCCATTCAGCTACTCCTACGAGCAGTACTTC. It yields the protein CASSPFSYSYEQYF.

The CDR3 DNA sequence: TGCGCCAGCAGCTTGGGACCGAGGCCTGAAAAACTGTTTTTT. Amino acid sequence: CASSLGPRPEKLFF. This chain connects TRBV5-1 to TRBJ1-4, with D hard to call. Germline loops: CDR1 SGHRS, CDR2 YFSETQ. Trimming took off 0 bases at V and 7 bases at J, with 10 bases between the two ends. The CDR3 is made up of 14 amino acids.

This clonotype was observed a few times. V usage is TRBV4-3 and J usage is TRBJ2-1; D not certain. Germline V gene sequence: CDR1 LGHNA, CDR2 YSLEER. V lost 0 bases to trimming and J lost 9 bases, with 9 bases between them. The CDR3 has 13 amino acids. The CDR3 region has the DNA TGCGCCAGCAGCCAAGATAAGTCGGGTGAGCAGTTCTTC. It translates to CASSQDKSGEQFF.

This clonotype has a handful of counts. The chain couples TRBV11-2 to TRBJ1-1; possibly TRBD1 for D (6 bases). The CDR3 is 15 amino acids. Germline values: CDR1 SGHAT, CDR2 FQNNGV. The V end was cut by 5 bases, the J end by 7 bases, with 20 bases between. DNA for the CDR3: TGTGCCAGCAGCCGAGCGTTCTTGGGGGCCGGTGAAGCTTTCTTT. Its protein product is CASSRAFLGAGEAFF.

The V gene is TRBV10-3, the J gene TRBJ2-5, with D unresolved. In germline, CDR1 is ENHRY, CDR2 SYGVKD. CDR3 length: 14 amino acids. Trimming took 2 bases from V and 0 from J, leaving 7 bases between them. The CDR3 DNA reads TGTGCCATCAGTGAGGGAAAGAACCAAGAGACCCAGTACTTC. Its translation is CAISEGKNQETQYF.

The chain recombines TRBV20-1 with TRBJ1-2; D is unclear. V lost 4 bases and J 2 bases, leaving 8 bases between the germline ends. Germline V gene data show CDR1 as DFQATT and CDR2 as SNEGSKA (reference sequence). The CDR3 is made up of 12 amino acids. The CDR3 sequence is CSATGENYGYTF. In nucleotides, the CDR3 is TGCAGTGCTACCGGGGAGAACTATGGCTACACCTTC.

In this sample, this clonotype turned up a few times. This chain joins TRBV18 and TRBJ2-7; weak D call: TRBD2 (6 bases). Germline V gene sequence: CDR1 KGHSH, CDR2 LQKENI. The CDR3 has 15 amino acids. V lost 2 bases and J 0 bases, leaving 11 bases between the germline ends. CDR3 nucleotide sequence: TGTGCCAGCTCACCAAATCCTAGCGACTCCTACGAGCAGTACTTC. Translating gives CASSPNPSDSYEQYF.

This chain joins TRBV5-1 and TRBJ2-3; the D gene is possibly TRBD2 (5 bases). Germline V gene data show CDR1 as SGHRS and CDR2 as YFSETQ. Trimming removed 4 bases at V and 1 base at J, with 13 bases between. The CDR3 covers 15 residues. CDR3 DNA: TGCGCCAGCAGCCTCGGGGTAGCTGGCACAGATACGCAGTATTTT. This encodes CASSLGVAGTDTQYF. Full variable domain (remainder filled in from reference TRBV5-1 and TRBJ2-3): KAGVTQTPRYLIKTRGQQVTLSCSPISGHRSVSWYQQTPGQGLQFLFEYFSETQRNKGNFPGRFSGRQFSNSRSEMNVSTLELGDSALYLCASSLGVAGTDTQYFGPGTRLTVL.

The chain employs TRBV28 and TRBJ1-2; TRBD1 is a possible D gene (5 bases). Trimming removed 6 bases from V and 4 bases from J, with 12 bases in between. There are 13 residues in the CDR3. The germline V gene has CDR1 MDHEN and CDR2 SYDVKM. The CDR3 region is CASRTGTPYGYTF. In nucleotides, the CDR3 is TGTGCCAGCAGAACCGGGACGCCCTATGGCTACACCTTC.

The chain joins TRBV9 to TRBJ2-5, with a tentative D call TRBD1 (6 bases). The V end lost 0 bases, the J end lost 4 bases, and 10 bases lay between the germline ends. The germline V gene has CDR1 SGDLS and CDR2 YYNGEE. There are 14 residues in the CDR3. The DNA of the CDR3 is TGTGCCAGCAGCGTAGGCTGGGGGCGAGAGACCCAGTACTTC. This encodes CASSVGWGRETQYF.

The gene calls are TRBV7-9 and TRBJ1-5; D is ambiguous. The CDR3 sequence is 14 residues long. With 3 bases removed from V and 7 bases from J, the gap between germline ends came to 13 bases. Per germline, CDR1 SEHNR and CDR2 FQNEAQ (reference sequence). CDR3 residues: CASSFIGPGQPQHF. As DNA, the CDR3 is TGTGCCAGCAGCTTTATTGGGCCGGGCCAGCCCCAGCATTTT.

This clonotype was found a few times. This chain connects TRBV2 to TRBJ2-7; TRBD2 agrees at 9 bases. J gave up 0 bases and V 7 bases, and 13 bases lay outside the gene matches. Germline V gene sequence: CDR1 SNHLY, CDR2 FYNNEI. CDR3 length equals 17 residues. CDR3 loop: CASTLGPRLAASYEQYF. The CDR3 coding sequence is TGTGCCAGCACCCTCGGACCAAGACTAGCGGCCTCCTACGAGCAGTACTTC.

CDR3 nucleotides: TGCAGTGCTAGACAGAGCAATCAGCCCCAGCATTTT. This gives the protein CSARQSNQPQHF. The rearrangement joins TRBV20-1 to TRBJ1-5; unclear D gene. Germline V CDR1 and CDR2: DFQATT, SNEGSKA (reference sequence). The V gene lost 2 bases and the J gene lost 1 base, with 3 bases spanning the gap. The CDR3 is 12 amino acids.

This clonotype was picked up a small number of times. CDR3 nucleotide sequence: TGCGCCAGCAGCCGAATACGATCCAACATTCAGTACTTC. Its protein product is CASSRIRSNIQYF. The chain uses TRBV4-1 and TRBJ2-4; the D is unclear. Germline V CDR1 and CDR2: MGHRA, YSYEKL. This CDR3 region has 13 residues. V lost 4 bases and J lost 7, with 11 bases in between.

V and J are TRBV29-1 and TRBJ1-2; the D is unclear. The CDR3 has 12 residues. V was pared by 4 bases and J by 2 bases, with 8 bases between. CDR1 and CDR2 from the germline V gene are SQVTM and ANQGSEA. The CDR3 DNA reads TGCAGCGTTGGCGATACCAACTATGGCTACACCTTC. It specifies CSVGDTNYGYTF.

V gene TRBV12-3 or TRBV12-4 combines with J gene TRBJ1-2; D call uncertain. This CDR3 is 12 amino acids long. V lost 2 bases to trimming and J lost 6 bases, with 7 bases between them. The CDR3 DNA is TGTGCCAGCAGTTTAAACAGACATGGCTACACCTTC. Translated, it gives CASSLNRHGYTF.

This clonotype was observed many times. The chain links TRBV12-3 or TRBV12-4 to TRBJ2-7; TRBD1 aligns across 9 bases. Trimming took 5 bases from V and 7 from J; bases not matched to a gene: 6. This CDR3 contains 13 residues. The CDR3 DNA reads TGTGCCAGCAGTCCCGACAGGGGGGAGGAGCAGTACTTC. This translates into CASSPDRGEEQYF.

This chain links TRBV27 with TRBJ1-2; possibly TRBD1 for D (6 bases). Germline V gene sequence: CDR1 MNHEY, CDR2 SMNVEV (reference sequence). The CDR3 runs 15 residues. V was pared by 5 bases and J by 3 bases, with 16 bases between. CDR3 amino acids: CASSPQGLSYYGYTF. The CDR3 DNA is TGTGCCAGCAGTCCACAGGGCCTATCTTACTATGGCTACACCTTC.

V gene TRBV30 combines with J gene TRBJ1-5; tentatively, D is TRBD1 (5 bases). The V end lost 0 bases, the J end lost 8 bases, and 17 bases lay between the germline ends. The CDR3 is 15 residues long. The V gene's germline CDR1 is GTSNPN and CDR2 SVGIG (reference sequence). The CDR3 DNA reads TGTGCCTGGAGTGTAGGACCGGGGGGGGGAGAGCCCCAGCATTTT. As protein: CAWSVGPGGGEPQHF.

The chain joins TRBV20-1 to TRBJ2-3; D unclear. The germline V and J ends were trimmed by 6 bases and 1 base, with 5 bases remaining between them. The CDR3 runs to 11 residues. Germline CDR1 reads DFQATT; CDR2 reads SNEGSKA (reference sequence). CDR3 nucleotide sequence: TGCAGTGCAGATGGCACAGATACGCAGTATTTT. Encoded protein: CSADGTDTQYF.